The subject of this entry is one T cell receptor beta chain. Its antigen is not yet known. Base qualities were left out, and no much larger clone turns up one base away. The data are from a study of CD8 T cells in ankylosing spondylitis (dated by TCRdb to the late 2010s). In the study overall: The study set out to find disease-linked TCR variants by profiling T cell receptor beta repertoires in ankylosing spondylitis patients and healthy donors. The full study cohort comprised around 25 ankylosing spondylitis patients and around 100 healthy donors. Peripheral blood was sampled, and synovial fluid was also collected from ankylosing spondylitis patients.

Compared with germline, V lacks 5 bases and J lacks 3 bases; bases without a gene match: 1. Based on the germline V gene, the CDR1 and CDR2 sequences are MNHNS and SASEGT. The CDR3 numbers 14 residues from cysteine through valine. Just CDR3 DNA is preserved here, 42 bases in frame from base 1. TCRdb records Illumina HiSeq 2500 as the sequencer. TCR beta libraries were prepared by quantitative 5'-RACE with molecular barcodes. As for the authors' bioinformatics: A new computational method, built on a probabilistic model of VDJ rearrangement, was used to identify disease-linked TCR variants. TCRdb trimmed public reads at Q25 via fastp, called clones via MiXCR and kept in-frame beta chains. Each CDR3 protein gets just one entry, which takes the most common genes and DNA from the rows behind it. The V and J calls were not made by the authors but by TCRdb's processing. A total of roughly 450,000 distinct CDR3 sequences appear in this sample, more than 25% of them only once. The ten largest make up 0.89% of the sample.

The paper as a whole reports these results and caveats: A TCR beta motif made up of several highly homologous amino acid variants appeared to be characteristic of blood from ankylosing spondylitis patients. Some of the motif variants had been reported before in the synovial fluid and blood of reactive arthritis patients, a finding that suggests common disease-initiation mechanisms. Significant enrichment of the disease-linked clones was reported in matched synovial fluid samples from ankylosing spondylitis patients. The disease-linked clones showed a CD8+ phenotype and occurred at relatively low frequencies in peripheral blood.

The source of this sequence is a male donor with ankylosing spondylitis. The rearrangement combines TRBV6-1 with TRBJ2-7; TRBD2 agrees with 13 junctional bases. Sequencing was done on a sample of blood, either unsorted or a sorted T cell fraction (not recorded which). The CDR3 sequence is CASSRTSGSYEQYV. The base sequence is TGTGCCAGCAGTCGGACTAGCGGGAGCTACGAGCAGTACGTC.